The 24 T cell receptor beta chains given below trace back to one sample, sequenced in a study of early T cells in non-severe SARS-CoV-2 infection. TCRdb re-analysed the 5' RACE reads in MiXCR, keeping a single row per CDR3 protein. The table shows roughly 30,000 distinct CDR3 sequences, with roughly 5% occurring only once. The sequencing sample was made of whole blood. These receptors originate from an adult who was a healthcare worker with PCR-confirmed SARS-CoV-2 infection or an uninfected control (not recorded which).

CDR3 protein: CASSVAPARSGQETQYF. In nucleotides, the CDR3 is TGTGCCAGCAGCGTAGCCCCGGCCAGGTCTGGCCAAGAGACCCAGTACTTC. The V and J genes are TRBV9 and TRBJ2-5; D gene ambiguous. The CDR3 spans 17 residues. The germline V gene encodes CDR1 SGDLS and CDR2 YYNGEE. The germline V and J ends were trimmed by 0 bases and 1 base, with 16 bases remaining between them.

This chain joins TRBV27 and TRBJ2-7; TRBD2 is a possible D gene (5 bases). V gave up 5 bases and J gave up 7 bases, with 15 bases separating them. CDR3 length: 13 residues. Germline-derived CDR1 and CDR2 are MNHEY and SMNVEV (reference sequence). CDR3 in DNA: TGTGCCAGCAGTAGAGCCGCCGAGGGAGAGCAGTACTTC. This codes for CASSRAAEGEQYF.

This clonotype has ten or more counts. This chain connects TRBV9 to TRBJ1-4, with a weak D call TRBD1 (5 bases). V was trimmed by 0 bases and J by 7 bases, leaving 10 bases between them. The V gene's germline CDR1 is SGDLS and CDR2 YYNGEE. This CDR3 is 14 amino acids long. The CDR3 reads CASSVGVGGEKLFF. The CDR3 nucleotides are TGTGCCAGCAGCGTAGGAGTTGGGGGTGAAAAACTGTTTTTT.

As for this clonotype: A much more abundant neighbour one base away suggests this may be a read error. The chain joins TRBV7-9 to TRBJ2-7; no clear D. V was pared by 8 bases and J by 6 bases, with 14 bases between. This CDR3 region has 12 residues. Germline-derived CDR1 and CDR2 are SEHNR and FQNEAQ (reference sequence). The chain's CDR3 is CASGPLESEQYF. Written as DNA, the CDR3 is TGTGCCAGCGGACCTCTAGAGAGCGAGCAGTACTTC.

This clonotype has at least ten counts. Here the CDR3 reads CASSLRPDGRNQPQHF. As DNA, the CDR3 is TGTGCCAGCAGTTTGAGGCCCGACGGGCGCAATCAGCCCCAGCATTTT. This rearrangement joins TRBV12-3 or TRBV12-4 to TRBJ1-5, with D unclear. V lost 3 bases to trimming and J lost 2 bases, with 14 bases between them. There are 16 residues in the CDR3.

The chain links TRBV4-1 to TRBJ1-2; D remains unclear. CDR3 size: 12 residues. The germline V gene encodes CDR1 MGHRA and CDR2 YSYEKL. Trimming removed 1 base from V and 14 bases from J, with 14 bases in between. The CDR3 DNA sequence: TGCGCCAGCAGCCAAGTTGGCCGGACGGGAACCTTC. It specifies CASSQVGRTGTF.

In this sample, this clonotype turned up many times. CDR3 residues: CSARDGAGRTDTQYF. In nucleotides, the CDR3 is TGCAGTGCTAGAGATGGGGCGGGGAGAACAGATACGCAGTATTTT. V gene TRBV20-1 combines with J gene TRBJ2-3; D perhaps matches TRBD2 (6 bases). V lost 0 bases to trimming and J lost 3 bases, with 13 bases between them. Germline CDR1 DFQATT, CDR2 SNEGSKA (reference sequence). This CDR3 has 15 amino acids.

In this sample, this clonotype turned up a few times. The chain combines TRBV6-2 or TRBV6-3 with TRBJ2-1, with a weak D call TRBD1 (5 bases). The length of the CDR3 is 14 residues. In germline, CDR1 is MNHEY, CDR2 SVGEGT. Trimming removed 4 bases from V and 3 bases from J, with 10 bases in between. The CDR3 DNA reads TGTGCCAGCAGTTTTCAGGGTGACTACAATGAGCAGTTCTTC. It specifies CASSFQGDYNEQFF.

This clonotype was counted at least ten times. One end of the junction is discordant with germline, which a read error may explain. The rearrangement joins TRBV25-1 to TRBJ1-2; TRBD1 agrees at 7 bases. In germline, CDR1 is MGHDK, CDR2 SYGVNS. This CDR3 is 11 amino acids long. The CDR3 spells CASSLTGLRVF. CDR3 bases: TGTGCCAGCAGTCTGACAGGGCTTAGGGTCTTC.

The table lists this clonotype with many counts. This chain joins TRBV20-1 and TRBJ2-5; TRBD2 aligns across 9 bases. J gave up 5 bases and V 3 bases, and 10 bases lay outside the gene matches. Germline lookup yields CDR1 DFQATT and CDR2 SNEGSKA (reference sequence). This CDR3 is built from 15 residues. The CDR3 nucleotides are TGCAGTGCTAGTGCCAGCGGGAGGATGAGGGAGACCCAGTACTTC. It is translated as CSASASGRMRETQYF.

This clonotype was seen at least ten times. The chain recombines TRBV5-1 with TRBJ2-1; D may be TRBD1 (6 bases). The germline V gene encodes CDR1 SGHRS and CDR2 YFSETQ. Trimming cost V 2 bases and J 6 bases, with 12 bases left between them. The CDR3 extends over 14 amino acids. The CDR3 nucleotides read TGCGCCAGCAGCTTAGGTGGACAGTCCAATGAGCAGTTCTTC. This translates into CASSLGGQSNEQFF.

This clonotype showed up many times. This sequence joins TRBV12-3 or TRBV12-4 and TRBJ1-6; no firm D call. V lost 10 bases to trimming and J lost 7 bases, with 11 bases between them. The CDR3 covers 12 residues. CDR3 coding DNA: TGTGCCACCAATACGTTGAATTCACCCCTCCACTTT. This translates into CATNTLNSPLHF.

This clonotype was observed at least ten times. The chain recombines TRBV20-1 with TRBJ2-1; D is undetermined. The germline V gene encodes CDR1 DFQATT and CDR2 SNEGSKA (reference sequence). The CDR3 is 11 residues long. V dropped 4 bases and J dropped 6 bases, with 7 bases sitting between them. The CDR3 region is CSATNSNEQFF. Here the CDR3 DNA reads TGCAGTGCTACCAATAGCAATGAGCAGTTCTTC.

The chain links TRBV5-4 to TRBJ2-1, with D tentatively TRBD2 (5 bases). V lost 4 bases and J 7 bases, leaving 15 bases between the germline ends. CDR1 SGHNT and CDR2 YYREEE come from the germline V gene (reference sequence). The CDR3 is 14 residues long. The CDR3 region is CASSAGRGRNEQFF. CDR3 bases: TGTGCCAGCAGCGCCGGAAGAGGGCGGAATGAGCAGTTCTTC. The whole variable domain, filled in from reference TRBV5-4 and TRBJ2-1, reads ETGVTQSPTHLIKTRGQQVTLRCSSQSGHNTVSWYQQALGQGPQFIFQYYREEENGRGNFPPRFSGLQFPNYSSELNVNALELDDSALYLCASSAGRGRNEQFFGPGTRLTVL.

This clonotype was seen only a few times. The chain uses TRBV7-7 and TRBJ2-5, with 8 bases aligning to TRBD2. The CDR3 sequence is 15 residues long. J lost 4 bases, V lost 4 bases, and 8 bases had no gene match. Looked up from germline, CDR1 is SSHAT and CDR2 is FNYEAQ (reference sequence). The CDR3 region is CASSSPAGGRETQYF. In nucleotides, the CDR3 is TGTGCCAGCAGCTCCCCTGCGGGAGGTAGAGAGACCCAGTACTTC. The full variable domain, with the rest looked up from reference TRBV7-7 and TRBJ2-5, is GAGVSQSPRYKVTKRGQDVTLRCDPISSHATLYWYQQALGQGPEFLTYFNYEAQPDKSGLPSDRFSAERPEGSISTLTIQRTEQRDSAMYRCASSSPAGGRETQYFGPGTRLLVL.

This clonotype appeared many times. The chain is built from TRBV7-9 and TRBJ2-3, with TRBD2 identical over 8 bases. The CDR3 has 15 amino acids. The V gene's germline CDR1 is SEHNR and CDR2 FQNEAQ (reference sequence). Trimming removed 5 bases from V and 3 bases from J; junction bases left unmatched: 7. CDR3 sequence (DNA): TGTGCCAGCAGCCCCGGGACTAGAAGTACAGATACGCAGTATTTT. This gives the protein CASSPGTRSTDTQYF.

The table lists this clonotype with a few counts. The DNA of the CDR3 is TGTGCCAGCAGCTCGTACCCCGGGGGTCCCTACGAGCAGTACTTC. Its protein is CASSSYPGGPYEQYF. This chain links TRBV7-3 with TRBJ2-7, with a tentative D call TRBD2 (6 bases). Trimming left V 4 bases short and J 2 bases short, with 15 bases between. There are 15 residues in the CDR3. Looked up from germline, CDR1 is SGHTA and CDR2 is FQGTGA.

This clonotype has more than one count but fewer than ten. The chain carries TRBV6-5 and TRBJ2-2; TRBD2 might be the D (6 bases). Germline loops: CDR1 MNHEY, CDR2 SVGAGI. This CDR3 comprises 15 residues. The V end lost 6 bases, the J end lost 0 bases, and 11 bases lay between the germline ends. The CDR3: CASRRLDPNTGELFF. The CDR3 DNA reads TGTGCCAGCAGACGACTAGATCCGAACACCGGGGAGCTGTTTTTT.

This clonotype was counted at least ten times. In DNA form, the CDR3 reads TGTGCCAGCAGTAAAGGGGGGAACCAAGAGACCCAGTACTTC. Translating gives CASSKGGNQETQYF. This chain connects TRBV25-1 to TRBJ2-5; D assignment may be TRBD1 or TRBD2 (6 bases each). V dropped 5 bases and J dropped 0 bases, with 10 bases sitting between them. This CDR3 region has 14 residues. Germline V CDR1 and CDR2: MGHDK, SYGVNS.

This clonotype was counted between two and nine times. The gene calls are TRBV5-8 and TRBJ2-5; 9 nucleotides align to TRBD1. After removal of 4 bases from V and 4 bases from J, the junction contained 8 bases not matched to a gene. The CDR3 runs to 15 residues. Germline V gene lookup returns CDR1 SGHTS and CDR2 YDEGEE. The CDR3 is CASSMTGGVAETQYF. CDR3 DNA: TGTGCCAGCAGCATGACAGGGGGTGTCGCAGAGACCCAGTACTTC. Filled out from reference TRBV5-8 and TRBJ2-5, the complete variable domain reads EAGVTQSPTHLIKTRGQQATLRCSPISGHTSVYWYQQALGLGLQFLLWYDEGEERNRGNFPPRFSGRQFPNYSSELNVNALELEDSALYLCASSMTGGVAETQYFGPGTRLLVL.

This clonotype was seen many times. The chain links TRBV29-1 to TRBJ2-3; 10 nucleotides align to TRBD1. Germline CDR1 is SQVTM and CDR2 is ANQGSEA. The length of the CDR3 is 13 residues. Trimming at V came to 7 bases and at J to 5 bases, leaving 6 bases not matched to a gene. The CDR3 sequence: CSGRGQGIDTQYF. In nucleotides, the CDR3 is TGCAGCGGACGGGGACAGGGGATAGATACGCAGTATTTT.

This clonotype was seen a few times. This chain connects TRBV1 to TRBJ2-7; whether TRBD2, the table's D call, matches the DNA was not checked. TRBV1 is labeled a pseudogene. This CDR3 region has 14 residues. CDR3 coding DNA: TGCACCAGCAGCCGGGACGGGAGAGCAGGCGAGCAGTACTTC. This encodes CTSSRDGRAGEQYF.

This clonotype has a count of ten or more. The V gene is TRBV11-2, the J gene TRBJ2-5; 9 bases align to TRBD1. CDR1 and CDR2 from the germline V gene are SGHAT and FQNNGV. This CDR3 has 13 amino acids. Losses at the gene ends were 5 bases for V and 4 bases for J; bases not matched to a gene: 2. In nucleotides, the CDR3 is TGTGCCAGCAGCCACAGGGGGCGAGAGACCCAGTACTTC. Translated: CASSHRGRETQYF.

This clonotype was observed a few times. J is TRBJ2-2 and V is TRBV6-5; either TRBD1 or TRBD2 may fit D (6 bases each). Germline CDR1 MNHEY, CDR2 SVGAGI. Trimming took off 7 bases at V and 2 bases at J, with 17 bases between the two ends. The CDR3 extends over 16 amino acids. In DNA form, the CDR3 reads TGTGCCAGCACCCGAGGGGGGACGGTAAACACCGGGGAGCTGTTTTTT. This gives the protein CASTRGGTVNTGELFF.